This TCR beta chain came from a study of T cell repertoires in cytomegalovirus infection. TCRdb independently ran MiXCR on the reads; one entry per CDR3 protein. The table lists some 240,000 distinct CDR3 sequences, 17% of them singletons, with roughly 50% in the top ten. This clonotype was detected ten times or more. The antigen is not known. Whole-study results and caveats: Dominating the ex vivo response were TCR beta clonotypes that were CMV-specific and HLA-C-restricted. People with CMV and the relevant HLA were identified by cumulative public TCR beta family frequency.

Germline V gene data show CDR1 as MDHEN and CDR2 as SYDVKM. This CDR3 has 13 residues. V shed 6 bases and J shed 3 bases, with 12 bases lying between them. The chain employs TRBV28 and TRBJ2-7; D is possibly TRBD1 or TRBD2 (6 bases each). Material: CD8+ T cells from PBMCs. This receptor was taken from a human donor in good health (CMV status not recorded). Some clones in this sample may be carry-over from other donors' samples. CDR3 nucleotide sequence: TGTGCCAGCAGCGGGGGCCCAAACTACGAGCAGTACTTC. Protein product: CASSGGPNYEQYF.